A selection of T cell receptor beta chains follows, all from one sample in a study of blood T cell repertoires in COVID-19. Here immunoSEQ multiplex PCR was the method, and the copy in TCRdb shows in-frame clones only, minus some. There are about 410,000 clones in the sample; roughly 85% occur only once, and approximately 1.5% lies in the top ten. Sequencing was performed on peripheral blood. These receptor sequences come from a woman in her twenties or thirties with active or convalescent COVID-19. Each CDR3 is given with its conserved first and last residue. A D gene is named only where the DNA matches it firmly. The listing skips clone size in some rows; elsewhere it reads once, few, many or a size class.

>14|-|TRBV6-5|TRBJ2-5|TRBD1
CASSRTGDRETQYF
TGTGCCAGCAGCCGGACAGGGGATCGAGAGACCCAGTACTTC
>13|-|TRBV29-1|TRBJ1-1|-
CSVHRDMNTEAFF
TGCAGCGTGCATCGGGACATGAACACTGAAGCTTTCTTT
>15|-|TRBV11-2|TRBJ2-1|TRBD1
CASSPLTGGHNEQFF
TGTGCCAGCAGCCCACTGACAGGGGGCCACAATGAGCAGTTCTTC
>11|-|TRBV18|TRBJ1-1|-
CASSSVGEAFF
TGTGCCAGCTCATCTGTCGGGGAAGCTTTCTTT
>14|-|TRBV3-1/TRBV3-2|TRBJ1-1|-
CASSLGADYTEAFF
TGTGCCAGCAGCCTGGGGGCGGACTACACTGAAGCTTTCTTT
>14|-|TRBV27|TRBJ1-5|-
CASSLSGFNQPQHF
TGTGCCAGCAGTTTGTCAGGGTTCAATCAGCCCCAGCATTTT
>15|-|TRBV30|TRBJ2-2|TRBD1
CAWRQQGADTGELFF
TGTGCCTGGAGACAACAGGGGGCGGACACCGGGGAGCTGTTTTTT
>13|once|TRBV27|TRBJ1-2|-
CATKDRNRYGYTF
TGTGCCACCAAAGACAGGAATCGTTATGGCTACACCTTC
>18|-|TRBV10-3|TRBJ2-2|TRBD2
CAISEPRGSGGGTGELFF
TGTGCCATCAGTGAGCCCCGGGGGAGCGGGGGAGGGACCGGGGAGCTGTTTTTT
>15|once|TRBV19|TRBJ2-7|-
CDLRRGLPACYEQYF
TGTGACCTTCGGAGGGGGCTCCCCGCATGCTACGAGCAGTACTTC